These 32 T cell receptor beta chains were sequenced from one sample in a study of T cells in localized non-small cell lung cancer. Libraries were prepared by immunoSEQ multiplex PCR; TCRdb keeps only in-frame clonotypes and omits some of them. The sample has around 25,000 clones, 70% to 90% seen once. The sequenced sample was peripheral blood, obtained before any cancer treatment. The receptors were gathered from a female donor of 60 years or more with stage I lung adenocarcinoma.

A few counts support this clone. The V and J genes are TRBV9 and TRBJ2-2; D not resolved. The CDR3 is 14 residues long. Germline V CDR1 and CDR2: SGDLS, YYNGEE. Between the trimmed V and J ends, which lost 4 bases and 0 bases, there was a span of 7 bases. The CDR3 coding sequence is TGTGCCAGCAGCCTCGCACCGAACACCGGGGAGCTGTTTTTT. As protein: CASSLAPNTGELFF.

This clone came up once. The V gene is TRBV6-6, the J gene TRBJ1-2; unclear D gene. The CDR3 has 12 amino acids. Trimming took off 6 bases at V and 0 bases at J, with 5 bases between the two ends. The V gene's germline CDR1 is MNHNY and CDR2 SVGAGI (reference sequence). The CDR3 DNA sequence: TGTGCCAGCAGAGCTACTAACTATGGCTACACCTTC. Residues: CASRATNYGYTF.

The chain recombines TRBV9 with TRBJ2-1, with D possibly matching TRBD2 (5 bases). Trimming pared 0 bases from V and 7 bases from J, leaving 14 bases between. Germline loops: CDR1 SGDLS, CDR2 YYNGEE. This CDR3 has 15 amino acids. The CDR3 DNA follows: TGTGCCAGCAGCGTAGAGCGTTGGACTGCTAATGAGCAGTTCTTC. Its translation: CASSVERWTANEQFF. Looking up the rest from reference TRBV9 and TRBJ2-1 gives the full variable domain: DSGVTQTPKHLITATGQRVTLRCSPRSGDLSVYWYQQSLDQGLQFLIQYYNGEERAKGNILERFSAQQFPDLHSELNLSSLELGDSALYFCASSVERWTANEQFFGPGTRLTVL.

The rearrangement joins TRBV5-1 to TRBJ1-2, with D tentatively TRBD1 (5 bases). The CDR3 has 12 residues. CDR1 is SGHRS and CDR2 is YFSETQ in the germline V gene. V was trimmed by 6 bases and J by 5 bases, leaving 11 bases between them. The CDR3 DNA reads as TGCGCCAGCACCGACAGCGGGTATGGCTACACCTTC. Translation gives CASTDSGYGYTF.

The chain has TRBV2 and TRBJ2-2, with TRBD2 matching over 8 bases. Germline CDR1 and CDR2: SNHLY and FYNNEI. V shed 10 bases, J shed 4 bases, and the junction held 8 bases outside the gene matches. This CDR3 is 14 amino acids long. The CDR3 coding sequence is TGTGCCACCATGCCGACTAGCGCCACCGGGGAGCTGTTTTTT. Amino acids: CATMPTSATGELFF.

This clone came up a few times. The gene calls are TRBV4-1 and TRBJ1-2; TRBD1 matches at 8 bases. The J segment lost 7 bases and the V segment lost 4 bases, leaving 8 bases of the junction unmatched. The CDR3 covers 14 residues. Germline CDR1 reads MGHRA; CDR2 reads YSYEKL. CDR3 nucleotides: TGCGCCAGCAGCCCTGACAGGGGAAGTTCTGGCTACACCTTC. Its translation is CASSPDRGSSGYTF.

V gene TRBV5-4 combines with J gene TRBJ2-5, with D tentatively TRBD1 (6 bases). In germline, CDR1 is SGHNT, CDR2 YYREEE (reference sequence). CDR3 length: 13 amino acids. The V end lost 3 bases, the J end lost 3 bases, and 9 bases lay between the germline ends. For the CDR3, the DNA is TGTGCCAGCAGCTCTTACAGGGAAGAGACCCAGTACTTC. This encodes CASSSYREETQYF.

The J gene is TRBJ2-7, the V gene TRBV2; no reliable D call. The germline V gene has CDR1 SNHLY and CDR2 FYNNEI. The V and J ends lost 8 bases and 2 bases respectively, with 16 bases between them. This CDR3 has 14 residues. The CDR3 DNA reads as TGTGCCAGCTCTCTGGCGAGAGGTACCTACGAGCAGTACTTC. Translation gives CASSLARGTYEQYF.

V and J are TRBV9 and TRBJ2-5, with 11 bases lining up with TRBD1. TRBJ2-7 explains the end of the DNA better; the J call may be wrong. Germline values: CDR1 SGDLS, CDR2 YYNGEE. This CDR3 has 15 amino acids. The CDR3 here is CASSAGTGGAYEQYF. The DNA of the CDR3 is TGTGCCAGCAGCGCCGGGACAGGGGGAGCCTACGAGCAGTACTTC.

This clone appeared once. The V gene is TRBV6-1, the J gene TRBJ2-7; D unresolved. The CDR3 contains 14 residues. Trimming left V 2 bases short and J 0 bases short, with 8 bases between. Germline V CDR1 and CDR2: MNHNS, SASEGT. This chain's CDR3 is CASSEMVSSYEQYF. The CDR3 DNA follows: TGTGCCAGCAGTGAAATGGTCTCCTCCTACGAGCAGTACTTC.

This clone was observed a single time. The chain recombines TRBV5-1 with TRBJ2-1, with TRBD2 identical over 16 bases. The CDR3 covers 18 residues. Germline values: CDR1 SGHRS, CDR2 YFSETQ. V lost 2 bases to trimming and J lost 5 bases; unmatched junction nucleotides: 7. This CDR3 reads CASSFGTSGGAGDNEQFF. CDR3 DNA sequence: TGCGCCAGCAGCTTCGGGACTAGCGGGGGGGCCGGGGACAATGAGCAGTTCTTC.

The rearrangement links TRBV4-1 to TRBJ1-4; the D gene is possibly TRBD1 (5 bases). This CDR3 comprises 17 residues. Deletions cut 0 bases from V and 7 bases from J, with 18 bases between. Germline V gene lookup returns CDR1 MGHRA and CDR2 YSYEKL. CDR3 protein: CASSQEGGNEGCEKLFF. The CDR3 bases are TGCGCCAGCAGCCAAGAGGGGGGGAATGAAGGGTGTGAAAAACTGTTTTTT.

The CDR3 reads CASSLMVPSSYNEQFF. DNA for the CDR3: TGTGCCAGCAGTTTGATGGTGCCTAGCTCCTACAATGAGCAGTTCTTC. The rearrangement uses TRBV27 and TRBJ2-1, with no clear D. CDR3 size: 16 residues. CDR1 and CDR2 (germline): MNHEY, SMNVEV (reference sequence). V shed 3 bases and J shed 0 bases, with 12 bases lying between them.

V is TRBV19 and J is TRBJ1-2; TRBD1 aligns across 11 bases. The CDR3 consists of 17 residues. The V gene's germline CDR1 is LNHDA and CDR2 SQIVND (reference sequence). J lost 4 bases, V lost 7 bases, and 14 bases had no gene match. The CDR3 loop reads CASTPPGTGGSVYGYTF. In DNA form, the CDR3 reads TGTGCCAGTACCCCTCCCGGGACAGGGGGTTCCGTCTATGGCTACACCTTC.

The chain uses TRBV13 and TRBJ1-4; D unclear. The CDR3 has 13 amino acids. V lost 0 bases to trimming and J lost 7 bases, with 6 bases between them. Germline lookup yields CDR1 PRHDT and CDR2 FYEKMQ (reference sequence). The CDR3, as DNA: TGTGCCAGCAGCTTAGGGGTTCGTGAAAAACTGTTTTTT. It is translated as CASSLGVREKLFF. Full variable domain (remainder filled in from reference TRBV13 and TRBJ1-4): AAGVIQSPRHLIKEKRETATLKCYPIPRHDTVYWYQQGPGQDPQFLISFYEKMQSDKGSIPDRFSAQQFSDYHSELNMSSLELGDSALYFCASSLGVREKLFFGSGTQLSVL.

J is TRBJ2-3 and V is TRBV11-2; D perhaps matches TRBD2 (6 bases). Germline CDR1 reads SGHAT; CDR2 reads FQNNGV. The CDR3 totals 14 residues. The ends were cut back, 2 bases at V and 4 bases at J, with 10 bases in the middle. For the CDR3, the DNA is TGTGCCAGCAGCTTACAGCGGGCTTCAGATACGCAGTATTTT. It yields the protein CASSLQRASDTQYF.

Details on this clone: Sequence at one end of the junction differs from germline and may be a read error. Written as DNA, the CDR3 is TGTGCCAGCAGCTTAACCAGACCTCCCCCGATCTTC. The encoded protein is CASSLTRPPPIF. This sequence joins TRBV7-9 and TRBJ2-1; D is unresolved. The germline V gene has CDR1 SEHNR and CDR2 FQNEAQ (reference sequence). CDR3 length: 12 amino acids.

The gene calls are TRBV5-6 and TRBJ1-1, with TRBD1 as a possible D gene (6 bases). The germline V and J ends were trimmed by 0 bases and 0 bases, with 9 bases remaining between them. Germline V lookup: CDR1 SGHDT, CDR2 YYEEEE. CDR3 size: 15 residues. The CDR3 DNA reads TGTGCCAGCAGCTTGGTCGGGGGCCTGAACACTGAAGCTTTCTTT. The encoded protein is CASSLVGGLNTEAFF.

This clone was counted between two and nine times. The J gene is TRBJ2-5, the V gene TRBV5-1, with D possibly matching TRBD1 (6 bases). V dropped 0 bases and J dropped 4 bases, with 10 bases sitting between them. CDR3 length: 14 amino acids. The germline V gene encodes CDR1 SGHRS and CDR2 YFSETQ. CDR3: CASSLGDTIETQYF. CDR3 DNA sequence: TGCGCCAGCAGCTTGGGGGACACTATAGAGACCCAGTACTTC.

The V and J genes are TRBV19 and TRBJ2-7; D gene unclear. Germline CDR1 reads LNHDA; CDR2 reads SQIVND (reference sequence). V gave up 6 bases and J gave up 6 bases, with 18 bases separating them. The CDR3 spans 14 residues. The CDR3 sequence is CASSTTAFSSEQYF. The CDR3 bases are TGTGCCAGTAGCACGACTGCCTTCTCATCCGAGCAGTACTTC.

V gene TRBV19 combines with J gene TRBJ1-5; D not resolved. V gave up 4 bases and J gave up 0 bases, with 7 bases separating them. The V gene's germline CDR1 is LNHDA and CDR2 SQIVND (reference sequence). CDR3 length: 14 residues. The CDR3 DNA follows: TGTGCCAGTAGTACCGAATATAGCAATCAGCCCCAGCATTTT. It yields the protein CASSTEYSNQPQHF.

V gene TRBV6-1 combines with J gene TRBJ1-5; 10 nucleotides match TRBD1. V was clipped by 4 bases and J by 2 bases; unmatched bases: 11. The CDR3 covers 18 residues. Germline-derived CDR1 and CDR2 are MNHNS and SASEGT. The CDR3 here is CASSAPPTGGRGNQPQHF. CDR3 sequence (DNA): TGTGCCAGCAGTGCCCCCCCGACAGGGGGCAGGGGCAATCAGCCCCAGCATTTT.

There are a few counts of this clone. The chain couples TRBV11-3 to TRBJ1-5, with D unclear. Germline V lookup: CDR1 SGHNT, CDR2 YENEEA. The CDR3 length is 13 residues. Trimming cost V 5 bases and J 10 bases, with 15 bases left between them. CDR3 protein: CASSPGVQTPQHF. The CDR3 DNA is TGTGCCAGCAGCCCAGGAGTCCAAACACCCCAGCATTTT.

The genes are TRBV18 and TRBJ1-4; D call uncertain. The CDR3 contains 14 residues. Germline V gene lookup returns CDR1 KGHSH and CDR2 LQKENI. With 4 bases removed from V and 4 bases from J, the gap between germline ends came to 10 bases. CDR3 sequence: CASSRSGDNEKLFF. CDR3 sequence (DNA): TGTGCCAGCTCACGTAGCGGGGATAATGAAAAACTGTTTTTT.

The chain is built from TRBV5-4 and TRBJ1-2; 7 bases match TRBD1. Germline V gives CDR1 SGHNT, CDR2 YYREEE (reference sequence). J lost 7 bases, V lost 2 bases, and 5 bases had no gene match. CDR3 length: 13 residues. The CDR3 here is CASSFTGVGGYTF. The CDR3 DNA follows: TGTGCCAGCAGCTTCACAGGGGTGGGTGGCTACACCTTC.

The CDR3 coding sequence is TGTGCCAGCTCACCATCGGCCTCCTACGAGCAGTACTTC. Encoded protein: CASSPSASYEQYF. The gene calls are TRBV18 and TRBJ2-7, with D unclear. The V and J ends lost 2 bases and 0 bases respectively, with 5 bases between them. The CDR3 is 13 amino acids. Germline V lookup: CDR1 KGHSH, CDR2 LQKENI. The complete variable domain, with remaining parts taken from reference TRBV18 and TRBJ2-7, reads NAGVMQNPRHLVRRRGQEARLRCSPMKGHSHVYWYRQLPEEGLKFMVYLQKENIIDESGMPKERFSAEFPKEGPSILRIQQVVRGDSAAYFCASSPSASYEQYFGPGTRLTVT.

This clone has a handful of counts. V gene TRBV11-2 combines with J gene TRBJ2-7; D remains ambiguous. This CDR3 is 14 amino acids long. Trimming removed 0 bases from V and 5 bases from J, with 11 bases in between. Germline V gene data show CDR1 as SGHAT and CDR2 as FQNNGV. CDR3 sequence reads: CASSLEPSRDEQYF. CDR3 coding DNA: TGTGCCAGCAGCTTAGAACCTAGTAGGGACGAGCAGTACTTC.

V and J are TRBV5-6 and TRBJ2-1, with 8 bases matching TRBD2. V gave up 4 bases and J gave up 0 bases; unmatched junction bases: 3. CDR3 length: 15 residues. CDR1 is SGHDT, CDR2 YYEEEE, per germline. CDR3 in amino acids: CASSAGGSSYNEQFF. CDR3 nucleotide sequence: TGTGCCAGCAGCGCGGGGGGTTCCTCCTACAATGAGCAGTTCTTC.

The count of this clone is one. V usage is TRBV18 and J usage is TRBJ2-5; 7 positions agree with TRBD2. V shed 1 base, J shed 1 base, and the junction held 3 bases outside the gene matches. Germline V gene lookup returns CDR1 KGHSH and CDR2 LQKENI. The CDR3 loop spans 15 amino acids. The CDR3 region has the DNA TGTGCCAGCTCACCACAGCAGCGGGGCCAAGAGACCCAGTACTTC. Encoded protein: CASSPQQRGQETQYF.

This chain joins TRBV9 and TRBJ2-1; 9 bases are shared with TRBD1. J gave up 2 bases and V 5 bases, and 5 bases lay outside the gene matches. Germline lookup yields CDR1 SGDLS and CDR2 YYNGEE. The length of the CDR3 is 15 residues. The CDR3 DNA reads TGTGCCAGCAGTGAGGACAGGGGCGCCTACAATGAGCAGTTCTTC. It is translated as CASSEDRGAYNEQFF.

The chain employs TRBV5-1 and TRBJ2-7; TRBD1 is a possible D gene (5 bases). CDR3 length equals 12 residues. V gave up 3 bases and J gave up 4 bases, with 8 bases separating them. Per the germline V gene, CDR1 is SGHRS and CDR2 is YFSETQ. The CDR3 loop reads CASSYTGYEQYF. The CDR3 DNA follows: TGCGCCAGCAGCTACACAGGTTACGAGCAGTACTTC.

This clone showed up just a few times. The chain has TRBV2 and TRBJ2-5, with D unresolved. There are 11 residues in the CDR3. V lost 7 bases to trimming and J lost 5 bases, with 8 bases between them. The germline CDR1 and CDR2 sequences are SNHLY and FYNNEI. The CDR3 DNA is TGTGCCAGCAACCGGGCGGAGACCCAGTACTTC. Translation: CASNRAETQYF.